This T cell receptor (beta chain) was identified during a study of T cells expressing NK-cell markers. At the level of the study: The authors sequenced eight donors, of whom seven were HCMV-seropositive and one was seronegative.

The CDR3 is made up of 13 amino acids. From its re-call of the 5' RACE reads, TCRdb lists each CDR3 protein once, without DNA. The sample totals about 400,000 distinct CDR3 sequences. The chain carries TRBV12-3 or TRBV12-4 and TRBJ2-3; absent DNA, TCRdb's TRBD1 call cannot be checked. The receptor comes from a woman aged 50 to 65 in good health. The sample consisted of blood T cells: a sorted CD56 or NKG2C T cell subset, CD4+ or CD8+ T cells, or bulk PBMC T cells (not recorded which). Here the CDR3 reads CASSPLDGSTQYF.